The present TCR beta chain was sequenced within a study of shared clonotypes between healthy human individuals. Study results and caveats: Generally, naive subsets came out with larger estimated richness than memory subsets.

Comments on this clone: Antigen: not known.

Germline V CDR1 and CDR2: MNHNS, SASEGT. The J segment lost 5 bases and the V segment lost 3 bases, leaving 9 bases of the junction unmatched. This CDR3 has 16 residues. Recent acute infections and vaccinations were absent in the healthy HIV-negative adult donors. Among the donors, all were Caucasian adults who lived in Nashville, Tennessee. The deep-level immunoSEQ assay was used. The assay was immunoSEQ multiplex PCR, and TCRdb's table has in-frame clones only and misses some. Of approximately 100,000 clones in the sample, 67% were seen once. The sequence derives from a man aged 25 to 40 in good health. Sequencing was performed on memory CD8+ T cells sorted from blood. Documented subset: CD45RO+ cells pooled with CCR7-negative TemRA cells. The chain uses TRBV6-1 and TRBJ2-7; 11 bases line up with TRBD2. The CDR3 DNA follows: TGTGCCAGCAGTGAGAGAACTAGCGGGAGTATAGACGAGCAGTACTTC. Its protein is CASSERTSGSIDEQYF.